The rows below give T cell receptor beta chains drawn from one sample of a study of blood T cell repertoires in COVID-19. Assay used: immunoSEQ multiplex PCR; TCRdb lists only in-frame clones, some missing. Of some 250,000 clones in the sample, about 82% are singletons; the top ten hold roughly an eighth. Material: peripheral blood. The receptors stem from a man of 80 years or more with acute or convalescent COVID-19. The CDR3 runs from the conserved cysteine through the conserved F or W. A D gene is named only where the DNA matches it firmly. Clone size, where shown, is once, few, many, or a class for clones that have expanded.

clone size	V gene	D gene	J gene	CDR3 protein	CDR3 DNA
.	TRBV5-5	.	TRBJ1-2	CASYTPGGYGYTF	TGTGCCTCCTACACGCCGGGGGGGTATGGCTACACCTTC
.	TRBV6-5	TRBD2	TRBJ2-3	CASRPLAGGPDTQYF	TGTGCCAGCAGGCCACTAGCGGGGGGGCCAGATACGCAGTATTTT
.	TRBV6-5	.	TRBJ1-4	CATRVGLRGEKLFF	TGTGCCACCCGGGTGGGCTTAAGGGGAGAAAAACTGTTTTTT
.	TRBV2	.	TRBJ1-2	CASSEDRAGYTF	TGTGCCAGCAGTGAGGACAGAGCAGGCTACACCTTC
once	TRBV5-1	TRBD1	TRBJ2-1	CASSSSGTGAYNEQFF	TGCGCCAGCAGCTCCTCCGGGACAGGGGCCTACAATGAGCAGTTCTTC
.	TRBV4-1	.	TRBJ1-2	CASSQPGLYGYTF	TGCGCCAGCAGCCAGCCGGGACTGTATGGCTACACCTTC
.	TRBV6-6	.	TRBJ1-1	CASSLNGRGGSWNTEAFF	TGTGCCAGCAGTCTTAATGGTAGGGGGGGGAGCTGGAACACTGAAGCTTTCTTT
.	TRBV4-3	.	TRBJ2-7	CASSQDHPASYEQYF	TGCGCCAGCAGCCAAGATCATCCAGCGTCCTACGAGCAGTACTTC
few	TRBV6-5	.	TRBJ1-3	CASRGRLGNTIYF	TGTGCCAGCAGGGGGAGACTTGGAAACACCATATATTTT
.	TRBV5-1	TRBD2	TRBJ2-7	CASSFLTGGTYEQYF	TGCGCCAGCAGCTTTCTTACGGGGGGGACCTACGAGCAGTACTTC
.	TRBV3-1/TRBV3-2	.	TRBJ1-2	CASSPSSGRYTF	TGTGCCAGCAGCCCGTCGAGCGGACGCTACACCTTC
.	TRBV6-1	.	TRBJ1-5	CASSEGGGDNQPQHF	TGTGCCAGCAGTGAAGGCGGAGGGGACAATCAGCCCCAGCATTTT
.	TRBV19	.	TRBJ2-1	CASSIGLQNYNEQFF	TGTGCCAGTAGTATAGGATTACAGAACTACAATGAGCAGTTCTTC
.	TRBV2	TRBD2	TRBJ2-3	CASSERSSGRAWSTDTQYF	TGTGCCAGCAGTGAAAGAAGTAGCGGGAGGGCGTGGAGCACAGATACGCAGTATTTT